This section outlines one TCR beta chain sequence together with its context. Its antigen has not been determined. One base away there is no much larger clone; base qualities are not given. The junction shows trimming of 1 base on V and 4 bases on J, and the gene matches do not reach 5 bases of it. Including the terminal cysteine and phenylalanine, the CDR3 comprises 15 residues. Of the read, only the CDR3 DNA is kept; its 45 bases are in frame from base 1. The germline V gene specifies SGHTA as CDR1 and FQGNSA as CDR2. This sample was taken from a study of OX40 agonist ivuxolimab in advanced cancers. Background on the whole study: The costimulatory receptor OX40 (CD134) was targeted by ivuxolimab, a fully human IgG2 agonistic monoclonal antibody. Intravenous ivuxolimab was administered to patients every 2 weeks at six dose levels: 0.01, 0.1, 0.3, 1.5, 3 and 10 mg/kg. Of the 50 to 55 dose-escalation patients, hepatocellular carcinoma was present in roughly 19, melanoma in roughly 15, renal cell carcinoma in 9 and head and neck cancer in 9. In the dose-escalation cohort, around four fifths of patients were male, and the mean age was around 60 years, with a range of about 23 to 90. Patients were allowed to have had prior anti-PD-1, anti-PD-L1 or anti-CTLA-4 therapy, and around 43% of the dose-escalation patients had been treated with checkpoint inhibitors. Three dose-escalation patients achieved partial responses, one with hepatocellular carcinoma and two with cutaneous melanoma. The point of sequencing TCRbeta in the periphery was to test whether ivuxolimab changed TCR sequence diversity and drove clonal T-cell expansion. The paper describes the monotherapy dose-escalation part (N ≈ 50 patients) of the phase I trial of ivuxolimab.

What the research found in general, with its limitations: In the 0.1-3.0 mg/kg groups, partial responders had among the lowest normalized peripheral clonal expansion, particularly in CD8+ T cells. After ivuxolimab, expanded clones were on average more numerous among CD8+ T cells than among CD4+ T cells. At doses of 0.1 to 3.0 mg/kg, clonal expansion of both CD4+ and CD8+ T cells in blood was seen between baseline and week 6. Antigen specificity was not determined for the clonally expanded peripheral T cells. Low levels of normalized T-cell clonal expansion were also seen in some patients who did not respond.

Genomic DNA was isolated from the sorted cells so that the TCRbeta CDR3 region could be sequenced. TCRbeta CDR3 regions were sequenced using the immunoSEQ Assay. The table was pulled from immuneACCESS by TCRdb, which kept in-frame rearrangements only. Such tables lose some clones; where checked, under half of the loss comes from unresolved V genes, and the rest has no known cause. For this sample the table gives about 73,000 clones, of which 90% were detected only once. The ten biggest clones cover roughly 0.54% of the sample. Patients with autoimmune disease history or receiving systemic immunosuppression were excluded from the trial. Peripheral blood for TCR sequencing was drawn from every dose cohort at baseline, at cycle 4 day 1 and at cycle 7 day 1. The samples were taken from a phase I, first-in-human, multicenter, open-label dose-escalation trial of ivuxolimab. Adults with locally advanced or metastatic head and neck squamous cell, hepatocellular, melanoma or renal cell carcinoma were enrolled in the trial. Before TCR sequencing, CD4+ T cells and CD8+ T cells were sorted from peripheral blood as separate populations.

The sample in question was CD4+ or CD8+ T cells sorted from blood, obtained in a trial of the OX40 agonist ivuxolimab. The sequence links TRBV7-2 to TRBJ2-7; 9 central bases correspond to TRBD1. The receptor's source is an adult with an advanced solid tumor such as melanoma, head and neck, liver or kidney cancer. The CDR3 here reads CASSLVRDREYEQYF. The DNA reads TGTGCCAGCAGCTTAGTTAGGGACAGGGAATACGAGCAGTACTTC. The CDR3, completed at both ends by the reference TRBV7-2 and TRBJ2-7 genes, gives the full variable domain GAGVSQSPSNKVTEKGKDVELRCDPISGHTALYWYRQSLGQGLEFLIYFQGNSAPDKSGLPSDRFSAERTGGSVSTLTIQRTQQEDSAVYLCASSLVRDREYEQYFGPGTRLTVT.